The 10 T cell receptor beta chains reported below all come from one sample, sequenced in a study of blood T cell repertoires in COVID-19. This table comes from immunoSEQ multiplex PCR, and its TCRdb copy is limited to in-frame clones, with some not included. In the table there are fewer than 200,000 clones, 70% to 90% of which are singletons. Specimen: PBMCs or T cells enriched from blood (not recorded which). The source of these receptors is a woman aged 45-59 years who had recovered from COVID-19.

This sequence joins TRBV29-1 and TRBJ1-2, with 10 bases that match TRBD1. V was clipped by 3 bases and J by 5 bases; unmatched bases: 15. CDR1 is SQVTM and CDR2 is ANQGSEA in the germline V gene. The CDR3 has 17 residues. CDR3 in DNA: TGCAGCGTTGATAGTTCTGGACAGGGGGGCTTGGAGTATGGCTACACCTTC. Amino acid sequence: CSVDSSGQGGLEYGYTF.

This clone was seen once. V is TRBV27 and J is TRBJ1-2; TRBD1 aligns across 10 bases. CDR1 is MNHEY and CDR2 is SMNVEV in the germline V gene (reference sequence). V was pared by 7 bases and J by 0 bases, with 8 bases of the junction left unmatched. This CDR3 is built from 16 residues. CDR3 DNA: TGTGCCAGCAAAGGGACAGGGGTATATACTAACTATGGCTACACCTTC. It translates to CASKGTGVYTNYGYTF.

The rearrangement links TRBV13 to TRBJ1-3, with D tentatively TRBD1 (5 bases). The germline CDR1 and CDR2 sequences are PRHDT and FYEKMQ (reference sequence). V gave up 5 bases and J gave up 0 bases, with 11 bases separating them. This CDR3 has 15 residues. The CDR3: CASSPSGSSGNTIYF. The CDR3 nucleotides read TGTGCCAGCAGCCCTTCAGGGTCCTCTGGAAACACCATATATTTT.

V gene TRBV7-2 combines with J gene TRBJ2-1; D ambiguous. Germline V gene lookup returns CDR1 SGHTA and CDR2 FQGNSA. V was pared by 1 base and J by 0 bases, with 7 bases between. The CDR3 length is 15 residues. The CDR3 is CASSLGFSSYNEQFF. CDR3 in DNA: TGTGCCAGCAGCTTAGGGTTCAGCTCCTACAATGAGCAGTTCTTC.

V and J are TRBV27 and TRBJ2-1, with 10 bases lining up with TRBD1. Trimming removed 8 bases from V and 8 bases from J; junction bases left unmatched: 6. The CDR3 runs 13 residues. CDR1 and CDR2 from the germline V gene are MNHEY and SMNVEV (reference sequence). Here the CDR3 DNA reads TGTGCCAGCGGGACAGGGGTGTCTTATGAGCAGTTCTTC. Protein sequence: CASGTGVSYEQFF.

The chain combines TRBV7-9 with TRBJ1-2, with D perhaps matching TRBD1 (6 bases). The CDR3 runs to 11 residues. The germline CDR1 and CDR2 sequences are SEHNR and FQNEAQ (reference sequence). DNA for the CDR3: TGTGCTACTCAGGGGAGAGGTGGCTACACCTTC. Encoded protein: CATQGRGGYTF.

The V call is TRBV28, the J call TRBJ2-1; 9 positions agree with TRBD2. Trimming removed 6 bases from V and 6 bases from J; junction bases left unmatched: 9. CDR1 is MDHEN and CDR2 is SYDVKM in the germline V gene. This CDR3 spans 15 amino acids. CDR3 loop: CASSLGGLATNEQFF. CDR3 DNA sequence: TGTGCCAGCAGCCTGGGAGGACTAGCGACCAATGAGCAGTTCTTC.

The V call is TRBV5-8, the J call TRBJ1-5; 10 nucleotides align to TRBD1. V lost 4 bases to trimming and J lost 5 bases; unmatched junction nucleotides: 3. Germline V CDR1 and CDR2: SGHTS, YDEGEE. The CDR3 has 14 residues. The CDR3 sequence is CASSRGQGYQPQHF. The CDR3 DNA follows: TGTGCCAGCAGCCGGGGACAGGGGTATCAGCCCCAGCATTTT.

The V call is TRBV10-2, the J call TRBJ1-1, with TRBD1 identical over 7 bases. With V trimmed by 5 bases and J by 5 bases, 5 bases remained unmatched. Germline lookup yields CDR1 WSHSY and CDR2 SAAADI. The CDR3 consists of 13 residues. As DNA, the CDR3 is TGCGCCAGCAGTCTGACAGGGAGTACTGAAGCTTTCTTT. This sequence encodes CASSLTGSTEAFF.

The CDR3 nucleotides are TGTGCCAGCAGACAGGGGGGAGGAGGGTATGGCTACACCTTC. It yields the protein CASRQGGGGYGYTF. The chain links TRBV5-5 to TRBJ1-2, with 8 bases fitting TRBD1. This CDR3 is built from 14 residues. Germline CDR1 reads SGHKS; CDR2 reads YYEKEE (reference sequence). With V trimmed by 5 bases and J by 5 bases, 8 bases remained unmatched.